The rows below give T cell receptor beta chains drawn from one sample of a study of blood T cell repertoires in COVID-19. Here immunoSEQ multiplex PCR was the method, and the copy in TCRdb shows in-frame clones only, minus some. The sample yields a few hundred thousand clones, just under 90% seen once. The material sequenced was PBMCs or T cells enriched from blood (not recorded which). These receptors were collected from a man aged 30 to 39 who had recovered from COVID-19. Each CDR3 is given with its conserved first and last residue.

J gene	V gene	CDR3 protein
TRBJ1-6	TRBV19	CASIPNGGTHYNSPLHF
TRBJ1-3	TRBV29-1	CSVVGQGYGNTIYF
TRBJ1-4	TRBV6-5	CASGAATGKLFF
TRBJ1-2	TRBV6-5	CASSTVNLGYTF
TRBJ1-6	TRBV7-2	CASSLEGGVASPLHF
TRBJ2-7	TRBV11-3	CASSLDKGQGSSYEQYF
TRBJ2-7	TRBV11-2	CASRTSASYEQYF
TRBJ2-2	TRBV5-1	CASSFASGSGGELFF
TRBJ2-7	TRBV6-5	CASRRQGGTYEQYF
TRBJ1-1	TRBV12-3/TRBV12-4	CASSSRSDTEAFF
TRBJ2-5	TRBV10-3	CAISESVIALETQYF
TRBJ2-1	TRBV27	CASSPRTSGTYNEQFF
TRBJ1-4	TRBV30	CAWSAPRGRGVGKLFF
TRBJ2-1	TRBV4-3	CASSQTLTDSNNEQFF
TRBJ2-1	TRBV29-1	CSVPTSGGAINEQFF
TRBJ2-1	TRBV4-1	CASSQPLADNEQFF
TRBJ1-4	TRBV9	CASSVGGTTNEKLFF
TRBJ2-5	TRBV4-3	CASSQDDCGHSELAGGRETQYF
TRBJ1-4	TRBV5-1	CASSPDRANEKLFF
TRBJ2-5	TRBV30	CAWSARDGRRGRETQYF
TRBJ1-1	TRBV27	CASRRGVEAFF
TRBJ1-1	TRBV7-8	CASSLPRQGSMNTEAFF
TRBJ2-1	TRBV15	CATSRVTGVHWGEQFF
TRBJ2-7	TRBV4-3	CASSPDRAYEQYF
TRBJ2-1	TRBV6-4	CASSKEVLGEQFF
TRBJ2-1	TRBV15	CATSAGEPFHEQFF
TRBJ2-6	TRBV15	CATSGPTGDPSGANVLTF
TRBJ2-7	TRBV28	CASSFRTGGSYEQYF
TRBJ1-5	TRBV6-5	CASSKTGSVNQPQHF
TRBJ2-5	TRBV11-2	CASRKITGKQETQYF
TRBJ1-6	TRBV10-2	CASVGQATSPLHF
TRBJ1-2	TRBV12-3/TRBV12-4	CASRPDRHYGYTF